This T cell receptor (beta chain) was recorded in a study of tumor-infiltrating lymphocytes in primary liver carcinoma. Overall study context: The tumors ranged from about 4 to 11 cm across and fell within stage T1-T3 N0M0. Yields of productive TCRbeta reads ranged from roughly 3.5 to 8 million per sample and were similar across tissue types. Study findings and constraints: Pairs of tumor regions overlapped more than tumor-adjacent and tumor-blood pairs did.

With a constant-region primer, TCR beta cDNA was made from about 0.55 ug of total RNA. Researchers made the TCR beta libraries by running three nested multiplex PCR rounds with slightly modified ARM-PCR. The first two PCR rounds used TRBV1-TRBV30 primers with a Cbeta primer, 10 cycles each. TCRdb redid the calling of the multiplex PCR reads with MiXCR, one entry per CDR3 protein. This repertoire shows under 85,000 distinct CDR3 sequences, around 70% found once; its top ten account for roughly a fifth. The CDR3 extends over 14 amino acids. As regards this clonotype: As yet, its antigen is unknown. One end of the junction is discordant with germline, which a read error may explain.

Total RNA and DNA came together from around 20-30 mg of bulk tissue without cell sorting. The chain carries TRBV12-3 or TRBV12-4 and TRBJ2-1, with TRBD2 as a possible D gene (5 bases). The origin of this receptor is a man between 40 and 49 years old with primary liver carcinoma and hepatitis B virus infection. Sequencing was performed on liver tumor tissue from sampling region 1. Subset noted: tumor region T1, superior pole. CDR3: CVSSSHGGLYEQFF. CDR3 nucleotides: TGTGTCAGCAGTTCCCATGGAGGTTTGTATGAGCAGTTCTTC.